Presented here are 31 T cell receptor beta chains from one specimen sequenced in a study of T cells in Graves' hyperthyroidism and ophthalmopathy. RNA transcripts served as the template for amplifying TCR beta CDR3 regions. HTBI primers were employed in a first-round RT-PCR of the TCR CDR3. TCRdb processed the multiplex PCR reads anew with MiXCR; each CDR3 protein has one entry. This repertoire shows some 570,000 distinct CDR3 sequences, approximately 15% found once; its top ten account for 7.1%. The specimen sequenced was blood. These receptors were obtained from a woman aged 18-35 years with Graves' ophthalmopathy.

This chain uses TRBV20-1 with TRBJ2-2; 9 positions agree with TRBD2. The germline V gene encodes CDR1 DFQATT and CDR2 SNEGSKA (reference sequence). The CDR3 contains 16 residues. Losses at the gene ends were 0 bases for V and 6 bases for J; bases not matched to a gene: 8. The CDR3 spells CSARDNSGSLSGELFF. CDR3 bases: TGCAGTGCTAGAGATAATAGCGGGAGCCTTTCCGGGGAGCTGTTTTTT.

This clonotype was counted at least ten times. The chain combines TRBV20-1 with TRBJ2-5, with D tentatively TRBD1 (6 bases). This CDR3 is built from 15 residues. The V and J ends lost 0 bases and 4 bases respectively, with 15 bases between them. Per germline, CDR1 DFQATT and CDR2 SNEGSKA (reference sequence). This CDR3 reads CSARETGRIIETQYF. The CDR3 DNA sequence: TGCAGTGCTAGAGAGACAGGAAGAATAATAGAGACCCAGTACTTC.

The V gene is TRBV18, the J gene TRBJ2-4; 8 bases are shared with TRBD1. V was clipped by 8 bases and J by 7 bases; unmatched bases: 10. Germline V CDR1 and CDR2: KGHSH, LQKENI. This CDR3 has 14 amino acids. The CDR3, as DNA: TGTGCCAGCCTTCAAGACAGGGGTGGGAACATTCAGTACTTC. Translated, it gives CASLQDRGGNIQYF. Variable domain in full (rest from reference TRBV18 and TRBJ2-4): NAGVMQNPRHLVRRRGQEARLRCSPMKGHSHVYWYRQLPEEGLKFMVYLQKENIIDESGMPKERFSAEFPKEGPSILRIQQVVRGDSAAYFCASLQDRGGNIQYFGAGTRLSVL.

Details on this clonotype: One junction end disagrees with the germline gene, perhaps due to a read error. The CDR3 loop reads CASSGSGIYNKQFF. CDR3 DNA: TGTGCCAGCAGCGGTAGCGGGATCTACAATAAGCAGTTCTTC. The V call is TRBV9, the J call TRBJ2-1, with 8 positions matching TRBD2. This CDR3 has 14 residues. Germline V gene sequence: CDR1 SGDLS, CDR2 YYNGEE. Supplemented by reference TRBV9 and TRBJ2-1, the full variable domain reads DSGVTQTPKHLITATGQRVTLRCSPRSGDLSVYWYQQSLDQGLQFLIQYYNGEERAKGNILERFSAQQFPDLHSELNLSSLELGDSALYFCASSGSGIYNKQFFGPGTRLTVL.

The chain links TRBV10-3 to TRBJ2-5; D call uncertain. The ends were cut back, 5 bases at V and 5 bases at J, with 9 bases in the middle. Germline loops: CDR1 ENHRY, CDR2 SYGVKD. CDR3 size: 12 residues. CDR3 amino acids: CAISPDRETQYF. For the CDR3, the DNA is TGTGCCATCAGTCCGGACCGGGAGACCCAGTACTTC.

This clonotype showed up many times. The chain employs TRBV28 and TRBJ1-5; no reliable D call. Trimming took 3 bases from V and 2 from J, leaving 2 bases between them. CDR1 is MDHEN and CDR2 is SYDVKM in the germline V gene. The CDR3 extends over 12 amino acids. Here the CDR3 reads CASSFGNQPQHF. The CDR3 DNA sequence: TGTGCCAGCAGTTTTGGCAATCAGCCCCAGCATTTT.

This clonotype was seen many times. V is TRBV5-1 and J is TRBJ1-2; 7 bases agree with TRBD1. Germline V gene sequence: CDR1 SGHRS, CDR2 YFSETQ. The CDR3 has 14 residues. The J segment lost 4 bases and the V segment lost 0 bases, leaving 3 bases of the junction unmatched. The CDR3 region is CASSLGQGAYGYTF. The CDR3 nucleotides read TGCGCCAGCAGCTTGGGACAGGGAGCCTATGGCTACACCTTC.

This clonotype has ten or more counts. The chain employs TRBV7-9 and TRBJ2-3; TRBD2 matches 7 bases. Germline trimming cut 5 bases from V and 3 bases from J; bases unmatched to any gene: 11. The CDR3 covers 16 residues. Germline V gene lookup returns CDR1 SEHNR and CDR2 FQNEAQ (reference sequence). CDR3 amino acids: CASSPRLAGDTDTQYF. As DNA, the CDR3 is TGTGCCAGCAGCCCGCGACTAGCCGGGGATACAGATACGCAGTATTTT.

This clonotype was seen many times. The chain couples TRBV7-3 to TRBJ2-7, with D unclear. Germline V CDR1 and CDR2: SGHTA, FQGTGA. The CDR3 is 12 amino acids. V lost 7 bases to trimming and J lost 4 bases, with 11 bases between them. CDR3 in amino acids: CASKPAGYEQYF. The DNA of the CDR3 is TGTGCCAGCAAACCGGCCGGGTACGAGCAGTACTTC.

V gene TRBV5-4 combines with J gene TRBJ2-5, with 7 nucleotides matching TRBD1. Germline V CDR1 and CDR2: SGHNT, YYREEE (reference sequence). The J segment lost 4 bases and the V segment lost 3 bases, leaving 6 bases of the junction unmatched. There are 14 residues in the CDR3. The DNA of the CDR3 is TGTGCCAGCAGCTCGACAGGGAAGGGAGAGACCCAGTACTTC. Translation: CASSSTGKGETQYF.

The CDR3 DNA sequence: TGTGCCAGCAGCGAGGACAGGGGAATACACGAGCAGTACTTC. Its protein is CASSEDRGIHEQYF. V and J are TRBV27 and TRBJ2-7; TRBD1 aligns across 9 bases. The V gene's germline CDR1 is MNHEY and CDR2 SMNVEV (reference sequence). This CDR3 has 14 amino acids. Unmatched junction bases numbered 8, after V lost 6 bases and J lost 5 bases.

The chain has TRBV11-3 and TRBJ2-7; 8 nucleotides match TRBD1. Unmatched junction bases numbered 12, after V lost 7 bases and J lost 4 bases. The CDR3 is 15 amino acids. Germline V gives CDR1 SGHNT, CDR2 YENEEA. The CDR3 DNA follows: TGTGCCAGCACCGAGGGGGGCAGGGGGCAGTACGAGCAGTACTTC. Translation: CASTEGGRGQYEQYF.

This clonotype was recorded at least ten times. The DNA of the CDR3 is TGTGCCAGCAGTTTATCGGTTGTCTACGAGCAGTACTTC. Amino acid sequence: CASSLSVVYEQYF. The chain recombines TRBV28 with TRBJ2-7; D is ambiguous. V was clipped by 1 base and J by 3 bases, with 7 bases between them. Germline values: CDR1 MDHEN, CDR2 SYDVKM. This CDR3 spans 13 amino acids.

This rearrangement joins TRBV4-2 to TRBJ2-3, with D maybe TRBD2 (6 bases). This CDR3 has 16 residues. The V gene lost 3 bases and the J gene lost 2 bases, with 15 bases spanning the gap. Germline V lookup: CDR1 LGHNA, CDR2 YNFKEQ. The CDR3 DNA reads TGTGCCAGCAGCCAGGGACTTCCGAACCCCACAGATACGCAGTATTTT. Amino acids: CASSQGLPNPTDTQYF.

This clonotype was counted many times. The chain has TRBV12-3 or TRBV12-4 and TRBJ2-3; D not resolved. V was clipped by 4 bases and J by 3 bases, with 14 bases between them. The CDR3 has 15 residues. The CDR3 reads CASSSNFLGTDTQYF. The DNA of the CDR3 is TGTGCCAGCAGTTCAAACTTCCTCGGAACAGATACGCAGTATTTT.

This chain connects TRBV12-5 to TRBJ1-4; D remains unclear. The CDR3 length is 12 residues. Germline assignment: CDR1 LGHNT and CDR2 FRNRAP. In DNA, the CDR3 is TGTGCGCCCGGCTGGGTGGAAGAAAAACTGTTTTTT. Its translation: CAPGWVEEKLFF.

This clonotype was seen at least ten times. The chain uses TRBV24-1 and TRBJ2-1; D tentatively reads TRBD1 or TRBD2 (8 bases each). The V end was cut by 1 base, the J end by 2 bases, with 17 bases between. Germline CDR1 reads KGHDR; CDR2 reads SFDVKD. There are 18 residues in the CDR3. CDR3 sequence: CATSDLQGGTSPYNEQFF. CDR3 coding DNA: TGTGCCACCAGTGATTTACAGGGGGGGACTAGTCCCTACAATGAGCAGTTCTTC.

V gene TRBV2 combines with J gene TRBJ2-3; 10 nucleotides agree with TRBD1. V trimming: 6 bases; J trimming: 3 bases; junction bases outside the gene matches: 9. Germline assignment: CDR1 SNHLY and CDR2 FYNNEI. This CDR3 comprises 16 residues. CDR3 coding DNA: TGTGCCAGCAGCTTAGCACCGGACAGGGGGACAGATACGCAGTATTTT. It specifies CASSLAPDRGTDTQYF.

This clonotype was found many times. This chain links TRBV19 with TRBJ1-1; 7 nucleotides match TRBD1. After removal of 9 bases from V and 4 bases from J, the junction contained 5 bases not matched to a gene. The CDR3 is 12 residues long. Germline CDR1 reads LNHDA; CDR2 reads SQIVND (reference sequence). The DNA for the CDR3 is TGTGCCAGCCTTCAGGGGGGCACTGAAGCTTTCTTT. Translated: CASLQGGTEAFF.

This clonotype was detected many times. The chain recombines TRBV29-1 with TRBJ2-3; 10 bases align to TRBD1. Per the germline V gene, CDR1 is SQVTM and CDR2 is ANQGSEA. V gave up 4 bases and J gave up 4 bases; unmatched junction bases: 11. The CDR3 runs to 16 residues. The DNA for the CDR3 is TGCAGCGTTGTTGCTGGACAGGGGGGAGGGCCAGATACGCAGTATTTT. The encoded protein is CSVVAGQGGGPDTQYF.

This clonotype was recorded at least ten times. The chain has TRBV13 and TRBJ2-7; D possibly corresponds to TRBD2 (6 bases). Germline loops: CDR1 PRHDT, CDR2 FYEKMQ (reference sequence). The CDR3 is 15 amino acids. The V gene lost 2 bases and the J gene lost 5 bases, with 16 bases spanning the gap. The CDR3 sequence: CASSLNAGGGHEQYF. In DNA, the CDR3 is TGTGCCAGCAGCTTAAACGCCGGGGGTGGCCACGAGCAGTACTTC.

There are many counts of this clonotype. The chain has TRBV6-1 and TRBJ2-3, with D perhaps being TRBD1 or TRBD2 (6 bases each). Germline V gives CDR1 MNHNS, CDR2 SASEGT. V gave up 7 bases and J gave up 6 bases, with 14 bases separating them. This CDR3 comprises 13 residues. CDR3 amino acids: CASTGGTTDTQYF. The CDR3 nucleotides read TGTGCCAGCACGGGCGGGACAACGGATACGCAGTATTTT.

The chain combines TRBV19 with TRBJ2-2; 10 positions agree with TRBD2. This CDR3 spans 15 amino acids. V shed 5 bases and J 5 bases; nucleotides not matched to a gene: 5. The germline gives CDR1 LNHDA, CDR2 SQIVND (reference sequence). The CDR3 DNA reads as TGTGCCAGTAGTTTGACTAGCGGGTGGACCGGGGAGCTGTTTTTT. Protein: CASSLTSGWTGELFF.

This clonotype was detected ten times or more. The rearrangement uses TRBV27 and TRBJ2-1, with 9 bases identical to TRBD2. There are 22 residues in the CDR3. J was trimmed by 5 bases and V by 1 base; bases with no gene match: 24. In germline, CDR1 is MNHEY, CDR2 SMNVEV (reference sequence). The CDR3 spells CASSLWATGGLAGLLADNEQFF. As DNA, the CDR3 is TGTGCCAGCAGTTTATGGGCGACGGGAGGGCTAGCGGGACTCCTGGCAGACAATGAGCAGTTCTTC.

This clonotype was counted between two and nine times. The chain employs TRBV20-1 and TRBJ2-7, with 9 bases lining up with TRBD2. The V gene end was trimmed by 6 bases and the J gene end by 3 bases; junction bases not matched to a gene: 9. The CDR3 covers 14 residues. The germline gives CDR1 DFQATT, CDR2 SNEGSKA (reference sequence). The CDR3 sequence is CSAAGLANIYEQYF. The CDR3 bases are TGCAGTGCCGCAGGACTAGCGAATATCTACGAGCAGTACTTC.

The V call is TRBV6-4, the J call TRBJ2-1; 7 bases are a match to TRBD2. Per germline, CDR1 MRHNA and CDR2 SNTAGT. The CDR3 spans 14 residues. Trimming at V came to 6 bases and at J to 7 bases, leaving 9 bases not matched to a gene. CDR3 DNA sequence: TGTGCCAGCAGGCCGAGACTAGCTTTTAATGAGCAGTTCTTC. It encodes CASRPRLAFNEQFF.

At least ten counts were recorded for this clonotype. V gene TRBV28 combines with J gene TRBJ2-2; a weak D match, TRBD2 (6 bases). This CDR3 region has 17 residues. Trimming removed 4 bases at V and 6 bases at J, with 21 bases between. Germline loops: CDR1 MDHEN, CDR2 SYDVKM. The DNA for the CDR3 is TGTGCCAGCAGTTCCATTTTGTCGGGGGTATCGCCCGGGGAGCTGTTTTTT. It encodes CASSSILSGVSPGELFF. Looking up the rest from reference TRBV28 and TRBJ2-2 gives the full variable domain: DVKVTQSSRYLVKRTGEKVFLECVQDMDHENMFWYRQDPGLGLRLIYFSYDVKMKEKGDIPEGYSVSREKKERFSLILESASTNQTSMYLCASSSILSGVSPGELFFGEGSRLTVL.

This clonotype was counted many times. The chain has TRBV2 and TRBJ2-7, with a tentative D call TRBD1 (6 bases). The CDR3 is made up of 14 amino acids. Germline V lookup: CDR1 SNHLY, CDR2 FYNNEI. Deletions cut 4 bases from V and 7 bases from J, with 17 bases between. Here the CDR3 DNA reads TGTGCCAGCAGTGGCGCAGGGGTCCATGAGGAGCAGTACTTC. Amino acid sequence: CASSGAGVHEEQYF. The full variable domain, in which reference TRBV2 and TRBJ2-7 provide the parts outside the CDR3, is EPEVTQTPSHQVTQMGQEVILRCVPISNHLYFYWYRQILGQKVEFLVSFYNNEISEKSEIFDDQFSVERPDGSNFTLKIRSTKLEDSAMYFCASSGAGVHEEQYFGPGTRLTVT.

This clonotype was counted many times. The gene calls are TRBV29-1 and TRBJ2-7; 7 nucleotides match TRBD2. V shed 7 bases and J 5 bases; nucleotides not matched to a gene: 8. The CDR3 runs 12 residues. Germline V gene sequence: CDR1 SQVTM, CDR2 ANQGSEA. This CDR3 is CSAWGGRNEQYF. For the CDR3, the DNA is TGCAGCGCCTGGGGGGGGAGAAACGAGCAGTACTTC.

This clonotype was found many times. The chain has TRBV5-1 and TRBJ1-2; maybe TRBD1 (5 bases). This CDR3 has 14 residues. Deletions cut 4 bases from V and 7 bases from J, with 17 bases between. Germline CDR1 reads SGHRS; CDR2 reads YFSETQ. CDR3 nucleotide sequence: TGCGCCAGCAGCAACCAGGGAGGTAATGTTGGCTACACCTTC. Its translation is CASSNQGGNVGYTF.

The chain is built from TRBV6-4 and TRBJ1-2; D not certain. CDR3 length: 11 amino acids. Germline CDR1 is MRHNA and CDR2 is SNTAGT. Trimming removed 8 bases at V and 4 bases at J, with 8 bases between. CDR3 DNA sequence: TGTGCCAGCCCGAGAGGCTATGGCTACACCTTC. Translated, it gives CASPRGYGYTF.